The 10 T cell receptor beta chains below were found in one sample sequenced in a study of PD-L1 blockade in urothelial cancer. Method: immunoSEQ multiplex PCR; TCRdb's copy keeps in-frame clones and lacks some. The profile shows about 40,000 clones, approximately 81% of them singletons. The time point denotes: peripheral blood 6 weeks after treatment start. The specimen comprised PBMCs, sampled around atezolizumab (anti-PD-L1) treatment. Receptor source: a man between 65 and 80 years old with urothelial cancer.

The chain uses TRBV6-5 and TRBJ1-5; D perhaps matches TRBD1 (5 bases). The CDR3 runs to 15 residues. Germline lookup yields CDR1 MNHEY and CDR2 SVGAGI. Deletions cut 4 bases from V and 4 bases from J, with 14 bases between. In DNA form, the CDR3 reads TGTGCCAGCAGTTCGGACAAGGCCCCAAATCAGCCCCAGCATTTT. It translates to CASSSDKAPNQPQHF.

The rearrangement joins TRBV5-1 to TRBJ2-3; 7 nucleotides agree with TRBD1. Germline assignment: CDR1 SGHRS and CDR2 YFSETQ. V gave up 3 bases and J gave up 5 bases; unmatched junction bases: 9. The CDR3 covers 15 residues. CDR3 nucleotides: TGCGCCAGCAGCTCCACAGGGGCTGGTGGAGATACGCAGTATTTT. This sequence encodes CASSSTGAGGDTQYF.

This clone is termed medium-sized. V gene TRBV18 combines with J gene TRBJ1-4; D possibly corresponds to TRBD1 (6 bases). The V end lost 3 bases, the J end lost 8 bases, and 7 bases lay between the germline ends. The CDR3 sequence is 12 residues long. From germline, CDR1 is KGHSH and CDR2 LQKENI. The CDR3 coding sequence is TGTGCCAGCTCACCCCAGGGGGAAAAACTGTTTTTT. Translated: CASSPQGEKLFF.

The V gene is TRBV10-3, the J gene TRBJ2-1, with 13 bases aligning to TRBD2. Germline CDR1 ENHRY, CDR2 SYGVKD. The CDR3 covers 17 residues. V gave up 5 bases and J gave up 8 bases; unmatched junction bases: 12. CDR3 amino acids: CAISSGTSGTGRDEQFF. The CDR3 nucleotides read TGTGCCATCAGTTCCGGGACTAGCGGGACGGGGAGGGATGAGCAGTTCTTC.

The chain is built from TRBV5-1 and TRBJ2-3; 9 bases fit TRBD2. This CDR3 region has 16 residues. Germline CDR1 reads SGHRS; CDR2 reads YFSETQ. V lost 2 bases and J lost 2; bases outside the gene matches: 6. This CDR3 reads CASSFGLAGYTDTQYF. The CDR3 DNA follows: TGCGCCAGCAGCTTCGGGCTAGCGGGGTACACAGATACGCAGTATTTT.

The chain joins TRBV9 to TRBJ2-5; 12 nucleotides align to TRBD2. Germline CDR1 reads SGDLS; CDR2 reads YYNGEE. CDR3 length: 16 amino acids. V lost 0 bases to trimming and J lost 5 bases; unmatched junction nucleotides: 5. DNA for the CDR3: TGTGCCAGCAGCGTAGCGACTAGCGGGAGTTGGGAGACCCAGTACTTC. This sequence encodes CASSVATSGSWETQYF.

The V and J genes are TRBV4-2 and TRBJ2-4, with 8 bases matching TRBD2. Per the germline V gene, CDR1 is LGHNA and CDR2 is YNFKEQ. CDR3 length: 16 amino acids. Trimming removed 4 bases from V and 0 bases from J; junction bases left unmatched: 5. CDR3 in DNA: TGTGCCAGCAGCCCGACTAGCGATTTAGCCAAAAACATTCAGTACTTC. Translating gives CASSPTSDLAKNIQYF.

The chain recombines TRBV19 with TRBJ2-5; 8 bases map to TRBD1. Germline-derived CDR1 and CDR2 are LNHDA and SQIVND (reference sequence). V was clipped by 3 bases and J by 3 bases; unmatched bases: 6. The CDR3 is made up of 15 amino acids. CDR3 sequence (DNA): TGTGCCAGTAGTATTACGAGGACAGGGAAAGAGACCCAGTACTTC. This encodes CASSITRTGKETQYF.

V usage is TRBV19 and J usage is TRBJ1-5; 11 bases line up with TRBD1. Losses at the gene ends were 8 bases for V and 0 bases for J; bases not matched to a gene: 9. Germline CDR1 reads LNHDA; CDR2 reads SQIVND (reference sequence). This CDR3 has 17 amino acids. The CDR3 loop reads CASSTGTGGNSNQPQHF. CDR3 nucleotides: TGTGCCAGTTCAACCGGGACAGGGGGAAATAGCAATCAGCCCCAGCATTTT. Full variable domain (outside the CDR3, taken from reference TRBV19 and TRBJ1-5): DGGITQSPKYLFRKEGQNVTLSCEQNLNHDAMYWYRQDPGQGLRLIYYSQIVNDFQKGDIAEGYSVSREKKESFPLTVTSAQKNPTAFYLCASSTGTGGNSNQPQHFGDGTRLSIL.

The chain employs TRBV7-3 and TRBJ2-7; 10 bases agree with TRBD2. Germline CDR1 is SGHTA and CDR2 is FQGTGA. V lost 5 bases to trimming and J lost 5 bases; unmatched junction nucleotides: 3. This CDR3 comprises 13 residues. CDR3 amino acids: CASSPGLADEQYF. The CDR3 DNA reads TGTGCCAGCAGCCCCGGACTAGCGGACGAGCAGTACTTC.